Below, 7 T cell receptor beta chains from the same sample are listed, as sequenced in a study of shared clonotypes between healthy human individuals. Measured with immunoSEQ multiplex PCR; TCRdb has only the in-frame clones, and not every one. The data show about 690,000 clones, roughly 91% seen once. The source material was memory CD8+ T cells from PBMCs. Documented subset: CD45RO+ cells pooled with CCR7-negative TemRA cells. These receptor sequences come from a man aged 18 to 29 in good health. Some clones in this sample may be carry-over from other donors' samples.

This chain links TRBV29-1 with TRBJ2-1; 13 positions match TRBD2. The CDR3 loop spans 16 amino acids. Germline-derived CDR1 and CDR2 are SQVTM and ANQGSEA. V was pared by 8 bases and J by 2 bases, with 9 bases of the junction left unmatched. This CDR3 reads CSSGLAGRRPYNEQFF. As DNA, the CDR3 is TGCAGCTCGGGACTAGCGGGACGCCGCCCCTACAATGAGCAGTTCTTC.

This clone appeared a single time. The chain uses TRBV6-1 and TRBJ2-7; TRBD2 is a possible D gene (6 bases). CDR1 and CDR2 from the germline V gene are MNHNS and SASEGT. The CDR3 consists of 15 residues. The V gene lost 2 bases and the J gene lost 6 bases, with 17 bases spanning the gap. In DNA, the CDR3 is TGTGCCAGCAGTGAAAAGTGGAGGGGACGAGCCGAGCAGTACTTC. Translated, it gives CASSEKWRGRAEQYF.

This chain links TRBV5-1 with TRBJ2-5; D is ambiguous. CDR3 length equals 11 residues. Germline-derived CDR1 and CDR2 are SGHRS and YFSETQ. Trimming took off 0 bases at V and 9 bases at J, with 6 bases between the two ends. The CDR3 here is CASSLGGAQYF. The CDR3 DNA is TGCGCCAGCAGCTTGGGTGGGGCCCAGTACTTC.

The genes are TRBV15 and TRBJ1-4; unclear D gene. V was shortened by 5 bases and J by 3 bases, with 10 bases between the two germline ends. Germline CDR1 is LNHNV and CDR2 is YYDKDF (reference sequence). The CDR3 is 14 amino acids. In DNA form, the CDR3 reads TGTGCCACCAGCCCTCGGAGTTCTAATGAAAAACTGTTTTTT. Translated: CATSPRSSNEKLFF.

As concerns this clone: A clone one base away is much larger, so this may be a read error. Other nucleotide sequences from this sample produce the same CDR3. V gene TRBV27 combines with J gene TRBJ2-2, with D possibly matching TRBD2 (5 bases). V was trimmed by 2 bases and J by 4 bases, leaving 5 bases between them. This CDR3 contains 13 residues. Per germline, CDR1 MNHEY and CDR2 SMNVEV (reference sequence). The CDR3 spells CASSLRGTGELFF. CDR3 bases: TGTGCCAGCAGTTTACGGGGCACCGGGGAGCTGTTTTTT.

The chain joins TRBV10-1 to TRBJ2-1, with 9 bases fitting TRBD2. This CDR3 contains 19 residues. CDR1 and CDR2 from the germline V gene are WNHNN and SYGVQD (reference sequence). The ends lost 6 bases at V and 4 bases at J; junction bases unmatched: 19. In DNA, the CDR3 is TGCGCCAGCAGCACTTCTCCCCCCACCAATAGCGGGAGATACAATGAGCAGTTCTTC. Translation: CASSTSPPTNSGRYNEQFF.

The chain couples TRBV19 to TRBJ2-5; D gene ambiguous. Germline V CDR1 and CDR2: LNHDA, SQIVND (reference sequence). The V gene lost 0 bases and the J gene lost 2 bases, with 10 bases spanning the gap. The CDR3 is made up of 15 amino acids. The CDR3 DNA follows: TGTGCCAGTAGTATAGAGCATCCCGGGCAAGAGACCCAGTACTTC. Amino acid sequence: CASSIEHPGQETQYF.